This T cell receptor (beta chain) was retrieved from a study of cytomegalovirus exposure and HLA in healthy donors. PCR amplification relied on 60 Vbeta primers (plus 13 Jbeta primers). Produced via immunoSEQ multiplex PCR; TCRdb's table is partial and in-frame only. The data hold fewer than 150,000 clones, with approximately 80% observed a single time. The CDR3 runs 15 residues. Germline CDR1 is SGHRS and CDR2 is YFSETQ. The V gene lost 0 bases and the J gene lost 6 bases, with 14 bases spanning the gap. Sequenced sample: PBMCs. V and J are TRBV5-1 and TRBJ2-3; TRBD1 is a possible D gene (5 bases). The receptor comes from a woman between 35 and 50 years old in good health and CMV-seropositive. The CDR3 DNA is TGCGCCAGCAGCTTGGGTTCGGCAGGGAAGGATACGCAGTATTTT. Protein sequence: CASSLGSAGKDTQYF.